These 12 T cell receptor beta chains share one sample of origin, sequenced in a study of OX40 agonist ivuxolimab in advanced cancers. Repertoires were generated with immunoSEQ multiplex PCR, while TCRdb's copy carries only in-frame clones and drops some. The profile shows more than 25,000 clones, 75% to 90% of them singletons. Sequencing was performed on CD4+ or CD8+ T cells sorted from blood, taken in a trial of the OX40 agonist ivuxolimab. These TCRs come from an adult with an advanced solid tumor such as melanoma, head and neck, liver or kidney cancer.

This sequence joins TRBV7-8 and TRBJ2-1, with 7 bases fitting TRBD1. CDR3 length: 16 residues. The germline V gene encodes CDR1 SGHVS and CDR2 FQNEAQ. Trimming removed 4 bases from V and 3 bases from J; junction bases left unmatched: 9. CDR3 amino acids: CASSSPRTGVYNEQFF. CDR3 coding DNA: TGTGCCAGCAGCTCGCCGAGAACAGGGGTCTACAATGAGCAGTTCTTC.

The chain couples TRBV2 to TRBJ2-7; a possible D gene is TRBD1 (5 bases). V shed 5 bases and J shed 2 bases, with 7 bases lying between them. Per germline, CDR1 SNHLY and CDR2 FYNNEI. The CDR3 loop spans 12 amino acids. CDR3 sequence: CASSQGTYEQYF. DNA for the CDR3: TGTGCCAGCAGTCAGGGAACCTACGAGCAGTACTTC. The full variable domain, its missing parts supplied by reference TRBV2 and TRBJ2-7, is EPEVTQTPSHQVTQMGQEVILRCVPISNHLYFYWYRQILGQKVEFLVSFYNNEISEKSEIFDDQFSVERPDGSNFTLKIRSTKLEDSAMYFCASSQGTYEQYFGPGTRLTVT.

This clone appeared a few times. V gene TRBV4-1 combines with J gene TRBJ2-2; 9 bases are a match to TRBD1. V shed 0 bases, J shed 2 bases, and the junction held 7 bases outside the gene matches. CDR1 and CDR2 (germline): MGHRA, YSYEKL. The CDR3 consists of 18 residues. The CDR3 reads CASSQDSVTGGNTGELFF. CDR3 coding DNA: TGCGCCAGCAGCCAAGATAGTGTGACAGGGGGAAACACCGGGGAGCTGTTTTTT.

This clone was observed a handful of times. The chain is built from TRBV29-1 and TRBJ2-3, with D perhaps assigned TRBD1 or TRBD2 (5 bases each). Trimming left V 6 bases short and J 0 bases short, with 13 bases between. The CDR3 is 14 amino acids. The germline gives CDR1 SQVTM, CDR2 ANQGSEA. CDR3: CSVGIGTSTDTQYF. The DNA for the CDR3 is TGCAGCGTGGGTATTGGGACCAGCACAGATACGCAGTATTTT.

This clone was recorded only once. V usage is TRBV27 and J usage is TRBJ1-1; TRBD1 aligns across 9 bases. The trim removed 6 bases at V and 4 bases at J, leaving 3 bases unmatched. CDR3 length: 13 amino acids. Germline V gene sequence: CDR1 MNHEY, CDR2 SMNVEV (reference sequence). CDR3 region: CASSLTGGTEAFF. CDR3 in DNA: TGTGCCAGCAGCTTGACAGGGGGCACTGAAGCTTTCTTT.

The gene calls are TRBV27 and TRBJ2-7, with 14 nucleotides matching TRBD2. The V gene's germline CDR1 is MNHEY and CDR2 SMNVEV (reference sequence). The CDR3 is 15 residues long. V was pared by 4 bases and J by 6 bases, with 5 bases of the junction left unmatched. CDR3 amino acids: CASSYAGLAGAEQYF. CDR3 nucleotide sequence: TGTGCCAGCAGTTACGCGGGACTAGCGGGAGCCGAGCAGTACTTC.

The V gene is TRBV5-1, the J gene TRBJ2-1; 7 bases fit TRBD2. Per germline, CDR1 SGHRS and CDR2 YFSETQ. This CDR3 has 13 amino acids. Trimming took 0 bases from V and 8 from J; bases not matched to a gene: 2. CDR3 nucleotide sequence: TGCGCCAGCAGCTTGGTCAGCGGGGATGAGCAGTTCTTC. Encoded protein: CASSLVSGDEQFF.

V and J are TRBV2 and TRBJ2-7, with TRBD1 matching 8 bases. This CDR3 is 12 amino acids long. CDR1 is SNHLY, CDR2 FYNNEI, per germline. After removal of 6 bases from V and 5 bases from J, the junction contained 3 bases not matched to a gene. The CDR3 nucleotides are TGTGCCAGCAGGAGGACAGGGAACGAGCAGTACTTC. Its protein product is CASRRTGNEQYF.

This clone is labeled medium-sized. V usage is TRBV6-1 and J usage is TRBJ2-1; D uncertain. From germline, CDR1 is MNHNS and CDR2 SASEGT. CDR3 length: 11 residues. The germline V and J ends were trimmed by 5 bases and 7 bases, with 6 bases remaining between them. CDR3: CASSYGNEQFF. The DNA of the CDR3 is TGTGCCAGCAGTTACGGAAATGAGCAGTTCTTC.

In its sample, this clone was seen a few times. This chain connects TRBV10-2 to TRBJ1-2, with TRBD1 as a possible D gene (5 bases). The V end was cut by 4 bases, the J end by 8 bases, with 14 bases between. Germline V gene lookup returns CDR1 WSHSY and CDR2 SAAADI. This CDR3 comprises 13 residues. The CDR3 sequence: CASSGTGPNGYTF. CDR3 DNA: TGCGCCAGCAGTGGGACGGGGCCTAACGGCTACACCTTC.

The chain is built from TRBV6-1 and TRBJ1-1; no firm D call. Germline CDR1 and CDR2: MNHNS and SASEGT. The CDR3 is 15 amino acids. V lost 6 bases, J lost 1 base, and 15 bases lay in between. Written as DNA, the CDR3 is TGTGCCAGCAGCCGACCCATGGCTTCGAACACTGAAGCTTTCTTT. It encodes CASSRPMASNTEAFF.

The J gene is TRBJ1-5, the V gene TRBV4-1; maybe TRBD1 (5 bases). This CDR3 comprises 15 residues. CDR1 is MGHRA and CDR2 is YSYEKL in the germline V gene. Trimming took 1 base from V and 2 from J, leaving 9 bases between them. The CDR3 sequence: CASSQVRGGNQPQHF. CDR3 nucleotides: TGCGCCAGCAGCCAAGTACGGGGGGGCAATCAGCCCCAGCATTTT.